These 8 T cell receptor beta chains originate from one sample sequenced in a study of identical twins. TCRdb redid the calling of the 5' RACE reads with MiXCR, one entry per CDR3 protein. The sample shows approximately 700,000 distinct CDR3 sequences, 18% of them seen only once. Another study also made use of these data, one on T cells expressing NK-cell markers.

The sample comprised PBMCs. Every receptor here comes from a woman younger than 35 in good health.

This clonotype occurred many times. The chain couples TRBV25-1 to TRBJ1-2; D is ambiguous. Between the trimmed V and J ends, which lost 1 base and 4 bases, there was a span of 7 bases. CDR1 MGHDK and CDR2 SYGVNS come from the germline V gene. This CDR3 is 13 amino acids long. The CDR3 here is CASSELGVYGYTF. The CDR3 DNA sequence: TGTGCCAGCAGTGAATTGGGAGTCTATGGCTACACCTTC.

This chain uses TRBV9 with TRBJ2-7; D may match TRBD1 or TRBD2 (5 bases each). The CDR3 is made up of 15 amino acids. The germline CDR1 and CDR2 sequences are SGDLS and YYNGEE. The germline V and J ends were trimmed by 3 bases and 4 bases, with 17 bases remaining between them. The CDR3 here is CASSGYGAGEYEQYF. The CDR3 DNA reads TGTGCCAGCAGCGGTTATGGGGCGGGTGAATACGAGCAGTACTTC.

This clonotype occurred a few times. CDR3 bases: TGTGCCAGCAGCCAAGCGGGTATCGCCTACAATGAGCAGTTCTTC. This sequence encodes CASSQAGIAYNEQFF. The chain is built from TRBV3-1 and TRBJ2-1; D remains unclear. The germline gives CDR1 LGHDT, CDR2 YNNKEL (reference sequence). The CDR3 length is 15 residues. Deletions cut 1 base from V and 2 bases from J, with 9 bases between.

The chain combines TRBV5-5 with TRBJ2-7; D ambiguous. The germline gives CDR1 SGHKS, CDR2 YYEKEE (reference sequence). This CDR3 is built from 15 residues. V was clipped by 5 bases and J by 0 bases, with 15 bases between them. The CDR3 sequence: CASRVDPSSSYEQYF. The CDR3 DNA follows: TGTGCCAGCAGAGTGGATCCTTCCAGCTCCTACGAGCAGTACTTC.

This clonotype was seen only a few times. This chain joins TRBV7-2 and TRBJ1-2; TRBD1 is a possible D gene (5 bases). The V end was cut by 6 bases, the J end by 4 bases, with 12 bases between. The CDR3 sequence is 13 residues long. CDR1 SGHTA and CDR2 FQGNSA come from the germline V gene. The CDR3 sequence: CASSVQGIYGYTF. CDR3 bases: TGTGCCAGCAGTGTGCAGGGCATCTATGGCTACACCTTC. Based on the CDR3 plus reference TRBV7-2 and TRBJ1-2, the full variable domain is GAGVSQSPSNKVTEKGKDVELRCDPISGHTALYWYRQSLGQGLEFLIYFQGNSAPDKSGLPSDRFSAERTGGSVSTLTIQRTQQEDSAVYLCASSVQGIYGYTFGSGTRLTVV.

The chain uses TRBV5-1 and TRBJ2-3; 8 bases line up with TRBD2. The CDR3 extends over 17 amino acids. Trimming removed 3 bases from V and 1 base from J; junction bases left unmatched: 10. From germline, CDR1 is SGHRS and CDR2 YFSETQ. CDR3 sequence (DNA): TGCGCCAGCAGCTCAGGGGCCAGCGGGGGTCGCACAGATACGCAGTATTTT. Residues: CASSSGASGGRTDTQYF.

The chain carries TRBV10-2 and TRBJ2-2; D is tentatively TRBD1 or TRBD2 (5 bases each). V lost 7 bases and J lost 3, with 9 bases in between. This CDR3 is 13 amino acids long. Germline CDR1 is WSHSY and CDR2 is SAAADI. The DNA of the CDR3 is TGCGCCAGCAATGGGGACCACACCGGGGAGCTGTTTTTT. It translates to CASNGDHTGELFF.

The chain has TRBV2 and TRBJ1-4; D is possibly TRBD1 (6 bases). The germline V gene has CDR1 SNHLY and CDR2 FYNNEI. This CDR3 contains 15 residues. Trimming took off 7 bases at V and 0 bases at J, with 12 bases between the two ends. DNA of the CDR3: TGTGCCAGCACAGGGGTAACAGCAACTAATGAAAAACTGTTTTTT. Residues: CASTGVTATNEKLFF.